Listed below are T cell receptor beta chains from one sample, sequenced in a study of cytotoxic CD8 clonotypes in ibrutinib-treated CLL. Profiling relied on immunoSEQ multiplex PCR, and the TCRdb table lists in-frame clones only, not all of them. The table lists around 140,000 clones, approximately 83% of them singletons. The specimen was PBMCs, collected after 24 months of ibrutinib treatment. The receptors originated from a human donor with chronic lymphocytic leukemia. The CDR3 runs from the conserved cysteine through the conserved F or W. D genes are given only for firm matches. Some rows have no size entry. The others give once, few or many, or a class for an expanded clone.

clone size,V gene,J gene,D gene,CDR3 DNA,CDR3 protein
.,TRBV28,TRBJ1-2,.,TGTGCCAGCAGTTTCCGAACTAACTATGGCTACACCTTC,CASSFRTNYGYTF
once,TRBV5-8,TRBJ2-4,.,TGTGCCAGCAGCTTGTTGGCGGGAACAGCCAAAAACATTCAGTACTTC,CASSLLAGTAKNIQYF
.,TRBV21-1,TRBJ2-1,.,TGTGCCAGCAGCAAAAGCACTAGCGGGAGGGCCTGTCGGTTCTTC,CASSKSTSGRACRFF
.,TRBV28,TRBJ1-1,.,TGTGCCAGCAGTTCAAAGGGCTTCCGGACTGAAGCTTTCTTT,CASSSKGFRTEAFF
few,TRBV15,TRBJ2-7,.,TGTGCCACCAGCAGAGATCCGGCAGCCTACGAGCAGTACTTC,CATSRDPAAYEQYF
.,TRBV7-2,TRBJ1-1,TRBD1,TGTGCCAGCAGCTGGGAGGGGGCCACTGAAGCTTTCTTT,CASSWEGATEAFF
.,TRBV5-5,TRBJ1-3,.,TGTGCCAGCAGAACCGGTCTACCGGCGGGAAACACCATATATTTT,CASRTGLPAGNTIYF
once,TRBV7-2,TRBJ2-7,.,TGTGCCAGTAAACGAGCGGCAGGCGTAACATCTTCCTACGAGCAGTACTTC,CASKRAAGVTSSYEQYF
once,TRBV5-1,TRBJ2-7,.,TGCGCCAGCAGAGGGGGGGACTACGAGCAGTACTTC,CASRGGDYEQYF
.,TRBV15,TRBJ2-3,.,TGTGCCACCAGCAGAGATGGGGTGTCAGATACGCAGTATTTT,CATSRDGVSDTQYF
.,TRBV7-9,TRBJ1-1,TRBD1,TGTGCCAGCAGCTCTCGGACAGGCTACACTGAAGCTTTCTTT,CASSSRTGYTEAFF
.,TRBV23-1,TRBJ2-7,.,TGCGCCAGCAGTCAAGGGTACGAGCAGTACTTC,CASSQGYEQYF
.,TRBV7-2,TRBJ1-1,TRBD1,TGTGCCAGCAGCCCTCGGACAGGGCGGGGGAACACTGAAGCTTTCTTT,CASSPRTGRGNTEAFF
.,TRBV28,TRBJ1-4,.,TGTGCCAGCTTTTCGGGTAATGAAAAACTGTTTTTT,CASFSGNEKLFF
.,TRBV18,TRBJ2-5,TRBD2,TGTGCCAGCTCACCAGTGGGGCTACTAGCGGGAGGACGCGAGACCCAGTACTTC,CASSPVGLLAGGRETQYF
.,TRBV6-6,TRBJ2-3,TRBD2,TGTGCCAGCAGTAAGACTAGCGGTAGCACAGATACGCAGTATTTT,CASSKTSGSTDTQYF
few,TRBV5-5,TRBJ2-7,.,TGTGCCAGCAGCTCAGGGCTCGAGCAGTACTTC,CASSSGLEQYF
few,TRBV7-2,TRBJ2-3,.,TGTGCCAGCAGCTTAGTGGTCGGGATAGGCACAGATACGCAGTATTTT,CASSLVVGIGTDTQYF
.,TRBV19,TRBJ2-7,.,TGTGCCAGTAGTATAGGGGAAAACAGGGCCCCCTTCTACGAGCAGTACTTC,CASSIGENRAPFYEQYF
.,TRBV4-1,TRBJ2-1,.,TGCGCCAGCAGCCAAGGGACCTTGAATGAGCAGTTCTTC,CASSQGTLNEQFF
.,TRBV5-1,TRBJ2-1,TRBD1,TGCGCCAGCAGCTTGGGACAGGGGACGCCAGATGAGCAGTTCTTC,CASSLGQGTPDEQFF
.,TRBV10-3,TRBJ2-3,TRBD2,TGTGCCATCAGTGAGGGGGGGGAGTTCGCAGATACGCAGTATTTT,CAISEGGEFADTQYF
once,TRBV4-1,TRBJ2-5,TRBD1,TGCGCCAGCAGCCGGACAGGGGGCGTATCGGAGACCCAGTACTTC,CASSRTGGVSETQYF
.,TRBV4-1,TRBJ2-7,.,TGCGCCAGCAGCATACAGGAGAACTCCTACGAGCAGTACTTC,CASSIQENSYEQYF
.,TRBV6-6,TRBJ1-1,.,TGTGCCAGCAGTTGGACCACCTTGAACACTGAAGCTTTCTTT,CASSWTTLNTEAFF
.,TRBV7-2,TRBJ2-1,.,TGTGCCAGCAGCTTAGGGGGCGGATTGGAGCAGTTCTTC,CASSLGGGLEQFF
once,TRBV6-6,TRBJ2-5,.,TGTGCCAGCAGTTACTCGGCAGGGTGGGGGACCCAGTACTTC,CASSYSAGWGTQYF
.,TRBV7-8,TRBJ2-5,.,TGTGCCAGCAGCTGGTCGCAAGAGACCCAGTACTTC,CASSWSQETQYF
.,TRBV6-6,TRBJ1-1,.,TGTGCCAGCAGTTACCGGGGGAACACTGAAGCTTTCTTT,CASSYRGNTEAFF
.,TRBV5-1,TRBJ2-3,TRBD2,TGCGCCAGCAGCTTGGACGGGAGGAACACAGATACGCAGTATTTT,CASSLDGRNTDTQYF